This T cell receptor beta chain appears in the sequencing data of a study of CD8+ T cells in alopecia areata (dated by TCRdb to 2016 to 2018). Study-level background: The treated patients, all with moderate-to-severe alopecia areata, were enrolled in an open-label pilot trial of oral tofacitinib given at 5 to 10 mg twice daily. Tofacitinib-treated patients had biopsies at baseline and at 4 and 24 weeks of treatment, with a later scalp biopsy in several patients. To study T cell clonal expansion in alopecia areata, the researchers applied high-throughput TCRbeta sequencing to both the C3H/HeJ mouse model and human patients. Human TCRbeta sequencing covered scalp tissue and sorted CD4+ and CD8+ peripheral blood T cells from patchy and totalis/universalis alopecia areata patients and healthy controls. Patients stayed on tofacitinib for 6 to 18 months and then had 6 months of follow-up off drug so that delayed response and recurrence could be assessed. TCRbeta CDR3 regions were amplified by immunoSEQ multiplex PCR using 35 Vbeta forward and 13 Jbeta reverse primers. Disease severity in treated patients was measured with the SALT score, which quantifies the percentage of affected scalp surface area. RNA was obtained with the PAXgene miRNA kit for fixed scalp, the miRNeasy kit for PBMCs, and the RNeasy kit for mouse skin. Scalp clonality was compared across normal scalp (n=4), patchy alopecia areata scalp (n=8), and alopecia totalis/universalis scalp (n=8). The paper as a whole reports these results and caveats: Higher clonality and more expanded CD8+ clones were observed in lesional scalp than in normal scalp, particularly in alopecia totalis/universalis, a finding suggestive of antigenic drive. Many expanded lesional clones persisted in scalp and blood during tofacitinib treatment, which may partly explain relapse after stopping treatment. TCR sequences shared between patients were less clear than in mice, possibly partly because of HLA diversity in the patient population. Scalp clonality and the number of expanded CD8+ clones among the top 100 scalp clones were significantly decreased by tofacitinib. Unlike mouse skin, which is dominated by gammadelta T cells, normal human skin has resident alphabeta T cells that are also sequenced, and this complicates analysis of the scalp TCR repertoire. Because the treated cohort was small and had only one nonresponder, larger studies are needed to examine links between baseline CD8+ expansion and response.

The method was the immunoSEQ multiplex PCR assay. RNA was extracted from all samples and reverse transcribed into cDNA as template for TCR sequencing. SuperScript III was used to make first-strand cDNA, primed with a 2:1 mix of oligo-dT and random hexamers. A synthetic immune receptor repertoire was used to assess amplification bias, and residual bias was removed computationally. The original methods were these. Raw reads were preprocessed for error removal, and CDR3 was defined according to IMGT conventions as running from the conserved cysteine to phenylalanine. Clonality was computed by normalizing Shannon entropy by log2 of the number of productive unique TCRs and subtracting the result from 1. Scalp TCRbeta sequences were cross-referenced with sorted blood CD4 and CD8 repertoires so that the CD4 or CD8 identity of scalp clones could be inferred. Held by TCRdb, this immuneACCESS table contains in-frame sequences only and omits some clones. Under half of the omission traces to an unresolved V gene where checked; the cause of the rest is unknown. V and J calls and clone size are those listed in that table; D and trimming were worked out from the DNA. The sample contains 180,000 or so clones, more than 45% of them found a single time. Of the sample, about 5% is held by the ten largest clones.

The sample's time point label, decoded: 24 weeks on oral tofacitinib. The sample's treatment or condition, from its label and the paper: oral pan-JAK inhibitor, 5-10 mg twice daily. From alopecia areata patients, peripheral blood was collected along with lesional scalp punch biopsies. PBMCs were isolated by density centrifugation and stained for CD3, CD4 and CD8, after which CD4+ and CD8+ T cells were sorted on a FACSAria. Remarks on this clone: This clone's antigen is unknown. One base away there is no much larger clone; base qualities are not given.

The CDR3 numbers 15 residues from cysteine through phenylalanine. Just the 45-base CDR3 DNA is kept, in frame starting at base 1. The V and J ends are trimmed by 2 bases and 4 bases, leaving 15 bases between them. CDR1 is given as SGDLS and CDR2 as YYNGEE, both from the germline V gene. Sequencing was performed on CD4+ T cells sorted from blood, taken at week 24, from a patient treated with tofacitinib. The source is a human donor with alopecia areata. This sequence uses TRBV9 and TRBJ2-5; a weak D assignment points to TRBD2 (5 bases agree). This receptor has the CDR3 CASSVGLASTETQYF. Here is the DNA: TGTGCCAGCAGCGTCGGCCTAGCATCGACAGAGACCCAGTACTTC.